This TCR beta chain originates from a study of OX40 agonist ivuxolimab in advanced cancers. The table came from immunoSEQ multiplex PCR; TCRdb's copy has only in-frame clones and leaves some out. The sample records tens of thousands of clones, approximately 92% being singletons. General study results and limits: Among some nonresponders, normalized T-cell clonal expansion was also low.

Sampled blood was obtained at baseline, cycle 4 day 1, and cycle 7 day 1. As for this clone: The target antigen is unknown.

This sample comprised CD4+ or CD8+ T cells sorted from blood, obtained in a trial of the OX40 agonist ivuxolimab. The origin of this receptor is an adult with an advanced solid tumor such as melanoma, head and neck, liver or kidney cancer.

CDR3 nucleotide sequence: TGTGCCAGCAGCTCCGGAACCCGCTTTGAACGAGATACGCAGTATTTT. This encodes CASSSGTRFERDTQYF. V and J are TRBV7-9 and TRBJ2-3, with unresolved D. The germline V gene has CDR1 SEHNR and CDR2 FQNEAQ (reference sequence). CDR3 length: 16 amino acids. Between the trimmed V and J ends, which lost 4 bases and 5 bases, there was a span of 19 bases.